Detailed here is one TCR beta chain. Its antigen is not known. This entry belongs to a study of cytomegalovirus exposure and HLA in healthy donors. Regarding the study as a whole: Reports showed the classifier diagnosing cytomegalovirus status with high specificity and sensitivity.

The CDR3 runs 15 residues. Trimming cost V 0 bases and J 3 bases, with 14 bases left between them. Per germline, CDR1 GTSNPN and CDR2 SVGIG (reference sequence). PCR employed 60 Vbeta and 13 Jbeta primers. The repertoire was sequenced with immunoSEQ multiplex PCR; TCRdb's copy has only in-frame clones and lacks some. The data contain about 82,000 clones, approximately 74% of them singletons. Sequenced material: PBMCs. The chain combines TRBV30 with TRBJ1-1; D is perhaps TRBD1 (5 bases). The TCR comes from a woman aged 45-65 years in good health and CMV-seropositive. The DNA for the CDR3 is TGTGCCTGGAGTGTACTCGCGGGAGGGGACACTGAAGCTTTCTTT. Protein: CAWSVLAGGDTEAFF.